The entry that follows covers one T cell receptor beta chain sequence. Antigen: not known. Time point defined: week 23, last vaccination. Vaccine doses each comprised 300 ug of mutant IDH1 20-mer peptide, with topical imiquimod. Each astrocytoma in the donors was new, WHO grade 3 or 4, IDH1-mutant and ATRX-lost. TCRdb's table, derived via immunoSEQ multiplex PCR, lists solely in-frame clones and lacks some. This repertoire shows about 65,000 clones, 80% to 90% found once; its top ten account for roughly 3.9%. Germline V lookup: CDR1 SGHNT, CDR2 YYREEE (reference sequence). The CDR3 is 15 amino acids. V gave up 1 base and J gave up 8 bases; unmatched junction bases: 10. These data come from a study of a mutant IDH1 vaccine in newly diagnosed glioma. Study context: Patients were given eight vaccinations, scheduled in weeks 1, 3, 5, 7, 11, 15, 19 and 23. Patients previously underwent radiotherapy, temozolomide, or both, and most underwent both. In some groups vaccination began 4-6 weeks post-radiotherapy; others received it with temozolomide.

The chain joins TRBV5-4 to TRBJ1-2; TRBD1 aligns across 8 bases. The specimen was PBMCs, collected from a glioma patient whose treatment included an IDH1 peptide vaccine. This clonotype was sampled from a man aged 25-45 years with glioma. The DNA for the CDR3 is TGTGCCAGCAGCTTGTCTACGACAGGGGCCGACGGCTACACCTTC. Translation: CASSLSTTGADGYTF.